This section outlines one T cell receptor (beta chain) sequence together with its context. These data are taken from a study of blood T cell repertoires in COVID-19. In the study overall: Spain, Italy and the United States supplied samples that represented acute and convalescent COVID-19. PBMCs, B-cell-depleted T cells, or T cells provided the cDNA or gDNA that made up the material.

Per the original methods: Scientists estimated how many nucleated cells there were by amplifying reference gene primers. The data were produced by immunoSEQ multiplex PCR, yet TCRdb's version contains in-frame clones alone and is incomplete. V and J calls and clone size are given by that table; D and trimming were obtained from the DNA. This sample yields under 200,000 clones, of which 84% are seen a single time; 13% to 15% belongs to the top ten. The germline gives CDR1 SEHNR, CDR2 FQNEAQ (reference sequence). CDR3 length equals 15 residues. Trimming took 5 bases from V and 6 from J, leaving 16 bases between them.

Sequencing used peripheral blood. The chain links TRBV7-9 to TRBJ2-2; maybe TRBD2 (5 bases). The TCR comes from a man between 18 and 35 years old with active or convalescent COVID-19. The CDR3 nucleotides are TGTGCCAGCAGCGGACTTTCGGTTTCGGCCGGGGAGCTGTTTTTT. It specifies CASSGLSVSAGELFF. Based on the CDR3 plus reference TRBV7-9 and TRBJ2-2, the full variable domain is DTGVSQNPRHKITKRGQNVTFRCDPISEHNRLYWYRQTLGQGPEFLTYFQNEAQLEKSRLLSDRFSAERPKGSFSTLEIQRTEQGDSAMYLCASSGLSVSAGELFFGEGSRLTVL.